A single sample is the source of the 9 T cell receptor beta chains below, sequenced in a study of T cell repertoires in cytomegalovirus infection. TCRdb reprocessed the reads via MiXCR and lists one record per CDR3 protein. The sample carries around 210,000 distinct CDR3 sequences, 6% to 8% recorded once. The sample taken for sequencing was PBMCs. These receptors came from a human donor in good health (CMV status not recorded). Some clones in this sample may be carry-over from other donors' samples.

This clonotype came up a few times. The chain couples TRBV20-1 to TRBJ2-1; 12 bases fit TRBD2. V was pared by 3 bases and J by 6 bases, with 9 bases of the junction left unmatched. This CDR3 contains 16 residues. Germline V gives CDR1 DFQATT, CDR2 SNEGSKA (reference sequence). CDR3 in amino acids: CSARGLTSGGINEQFF. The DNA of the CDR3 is TGCAGTGCTAGGGGTCTGACTAGCGGGGGAATCAATGAGCAGTTCTTC.

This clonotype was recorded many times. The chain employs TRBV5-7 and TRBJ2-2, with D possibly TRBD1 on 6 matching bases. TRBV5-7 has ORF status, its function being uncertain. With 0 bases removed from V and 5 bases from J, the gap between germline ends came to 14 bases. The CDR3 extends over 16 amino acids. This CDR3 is CASSLVSSGVTGELFF. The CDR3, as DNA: TGTGCCAGCAGCTTGGTTTCGTCAGGGGTAACCGGGGAGCTGTTTTTT.

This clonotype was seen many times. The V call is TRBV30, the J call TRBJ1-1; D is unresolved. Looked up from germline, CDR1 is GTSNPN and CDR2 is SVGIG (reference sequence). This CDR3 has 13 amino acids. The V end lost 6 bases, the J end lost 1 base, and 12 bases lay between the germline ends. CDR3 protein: CACLLEGNTEAFF. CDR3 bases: TGTGCCTGCCTTCTGGAGGGGAACACTGAAGCTTTCTTT.

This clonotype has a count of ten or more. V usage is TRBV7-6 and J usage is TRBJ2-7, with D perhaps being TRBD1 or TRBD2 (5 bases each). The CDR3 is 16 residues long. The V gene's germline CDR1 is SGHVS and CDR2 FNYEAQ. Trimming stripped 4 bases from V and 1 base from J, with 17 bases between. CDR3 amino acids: CASSSPSRDGSYEQYF. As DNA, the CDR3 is TGTGCCAGCAGCTCACCATCCCGGGACGGGTCCTACGAGCAGTACTTC.

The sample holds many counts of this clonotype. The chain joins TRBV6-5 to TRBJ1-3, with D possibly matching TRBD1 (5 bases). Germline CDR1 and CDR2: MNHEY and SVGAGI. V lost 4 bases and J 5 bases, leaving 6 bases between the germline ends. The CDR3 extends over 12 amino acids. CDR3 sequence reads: CASSSDRNTIYF. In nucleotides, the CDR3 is TGTGCCAGCAGTTCGGACAGAAACACCATATATTTT.

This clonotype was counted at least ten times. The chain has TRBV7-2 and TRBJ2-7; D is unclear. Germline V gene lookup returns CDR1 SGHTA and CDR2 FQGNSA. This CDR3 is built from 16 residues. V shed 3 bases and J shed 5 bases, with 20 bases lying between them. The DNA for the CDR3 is TGTGCCAGCAGCTTGAAGGCGGAATCTCCCCCTCACGAGCAGTACTTC. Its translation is CASSLKAESPPHEQYF.

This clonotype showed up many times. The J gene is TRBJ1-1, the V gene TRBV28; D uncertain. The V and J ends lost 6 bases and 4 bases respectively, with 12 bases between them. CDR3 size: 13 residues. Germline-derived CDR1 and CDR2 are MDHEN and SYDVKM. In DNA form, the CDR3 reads TGTGCCAGCAGGTCGGGGTATAGCACTGAAGCTTTCTTT. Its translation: CASRSGYSTEAFF.

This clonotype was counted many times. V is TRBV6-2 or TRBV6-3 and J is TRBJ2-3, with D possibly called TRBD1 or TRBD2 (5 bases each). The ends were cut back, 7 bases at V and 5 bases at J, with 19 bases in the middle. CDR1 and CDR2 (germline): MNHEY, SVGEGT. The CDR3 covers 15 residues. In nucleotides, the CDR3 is TGTGCCAGCATCCAGGGACCGCCCTCGGGAGATACGCAGTATTTT. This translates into CASIQGPPSGDTQYF.

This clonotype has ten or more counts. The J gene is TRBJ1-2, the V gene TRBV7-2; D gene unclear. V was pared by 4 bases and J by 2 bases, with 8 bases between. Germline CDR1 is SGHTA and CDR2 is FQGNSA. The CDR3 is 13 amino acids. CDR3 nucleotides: TGTGCCAGCAGCTCAGGTGACAACTATGGCTACACCTTC. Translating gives CASSSGDNYGYTF.